Sequencing of this T cell receptor (beta chain) was carried out in a study of monozygotic twins with inflammatory bowel disease. TCRdb reprocessed the 5' RACE reads, with one entry per CDR3 protein and no DNA. The sample has fewer than 150,000 distinct CDR3 sequences. From germline, CDR1 is MNHEY and CDR2 SVGEGT. The CDR3 has 17 amino acids. This chain uses TRBV6-2 or TRBV6-3 with TRBJ1-1; TCRdb's D call of TRBD1 is untestable without DNA. The TCR originated in a human donor with ulcerative colitis or Crohn's disease, or a healthy co-twin of an affected twin (not recorded which). What was sequenced was blood. The CDR3 region is CASTEHRDREGDTEAFF.